Presented here are 18 T cell receptor beta chains from one specimen sequenced in a study of preoperative IRX-2 immunotherapy in early breast cancer. Regarding treatment: preoperative locoregional IRX-2 cytokine immunotherapy. Only in-frame clones appear in the TCRdb table, and some are missing; sequencing was by immunoSEQ multiplex PCR. The top ten hold roughly 1.6% of the sample, which has about 43,000 clones, about 95% seen once. The source was tumor tissue, collected after IRX-2 immunotherapy. These receptors were taken from a human donor with breast cancer.

The chain carries TRBV2 and TRBJ2-5, with a possible D match to TRBD2 (6 bases). The germline gives CDR1 SNHLY, CDR2 FYNNEI. The CDR3 runs to 15 residues. Trimming took 4 bases from V and 6 from J, leaving 18 bases between them. The CDR3 sequence is CASSVGGFMLKTQYF. DNA for the CDR3: TGTGCCAGCAGTGTTGGGGGGTTTATGTTAAAGACCCAGTACTTC.

The V gene is TRBV4-2, the J gene TRBJ2-7; no definite D call. The V end was cut by 1 base, the J end by 3 bases, with 10 bases between. Germline values: CDR1 LGHNA, CDR2 YNFKEQ. The CDR3 has 14 residues. The CDR3 loop reads CASSQGPSGYEQYF. The DNA for the CDR3 is TGTGCCAGCAGCCAAGGCCCCAGTGGCTACGAGCAGTACTTC.

This chain links TRBV21-1 with TRBJ2-5; the listed D gene, TRBD2, was not tested against the DNA. TRBV21-1 is labeled a pseudogene. The length of the CDR3 is 16 residues. The CDR3, as DNA: TGTGCCAGCAGCAAAGGGACTAGCGGGAGGGGCGAGACCCAGTACTTC. Amino acid sequence: CASSKGTSGRGETQYF.

V is TRBV4-2 and J is TRBJ2-1; TRBD1 might be the D (6 bases). Germline lookup yields CDR1 LGHNA and CDR2 YNFKEQ. The ends were cut back, 4 bases at V and 2 bases at J, with 21 bases in the middle. The CDR3 sequence is 18 residues long. CDR3: CASSLPGGAGAAYNEQFF. CDR3 bases: TGTGCCAGCAGCCTCCCCGGAGGAGCAGGGGCAGCCTACAATGAGCAGTTCTTC.

The rearrangement joins TRBV2 to TRBJ2-7, with 9 bases identical to TRBD2. The J segment lost 4 bases and the V segment lost 4 bases, leaving 5 bases of the junction unmatched. The CDR3 sequence is 14 residues long. The germline CDR1 and CDR2 sequences are SNHLY and FYNNEI. The CDR3, as DNA: TGTGCCAGCAGTGTAAGCGGGGGGCTATACGAGCAGTACTTC. It encodes CASSVSGGLYEQYF.

The V gene is TRBV11-3, the J gene TRBJ2-1; D is undetermined. Trimming took off 5 bases at V and 5 bases at J, with 7 bases between the two ends. The CDR3 sequence is 12 residues long. Germline CDR1 SGHNT, CDR2 YENEEA. CDR3 sequence: CASSSQHNEQFF. The CDR3 region has the DNA TGTGCCAGCAGCAGTCAGCACAATGAGCAGTTCTTC.

The CDR3 DNA sequence: TGTGCCAGCAGGGGGGAGGGTAGGACAGATACGCAGTATTTT. As protein: CASRGEGRTDTQYF. The chain couples TRBV28 to TRBJ2-3; 7 bases are shared with TRBD2. The V gene's germline CDR1 is MDHEN and CDR2 SYDVKM. Trimming took 6 bases from V and 3 from J; bases not matched to a gene: 6. The CDR3 is 14 residues long. Based on the CDR3 plus reference TRBV28 and TRBJ2-3, the full variable domain is DVKVTQSSRYLVKRTGEKVFLECVQDMDHENMFWYRQDPGLGLRLIYFSYDVKMKEKGDIPEGYSVSREKKERFSLILESASTNQTSMYLCASRGEGRTDTQYFGPGTRLTVL.

The CDR3 DNA reads TGCGCCAGCAGCAGATCCGGGACTAGCGGCTACAATGAGCAGTTCTTC. This sequence encodes CASSRSGTSGYNEQFF. The chain links TRBV5-1 to TRBJ2-1, with 11 positions matching TRBD2. This CDR3 is 16 amino acids long. Germline V gene data show CDR1 as SGHRS and CDR2 as YFSETQ. The trim removed 4 bases at V and 3 bases at J, leaving 6 bases unmatched.

This clone appeared a few times. The chain employs TRBV5-6 and TRBJ2-7, with TRBD1 identical over 7 bases. The CDR3 totals 17 residues. V lost 0 bases, J lost 3 bases, and 12 bases stayed unmatched. The germline V gene encodes CDR1 SGHDT and CDR2 YYEEEE. The chain's CDR3 is CASSLDRGHRSLYEQYF. CDR3 bases: TGTGCCAGCAGCTTGGACAGGGGTCACCGTTCGCTCTACGAGCAGTACTTC.

The chain uses TRBV2 and TRBJ2-4; unclear D gene. The CDR3 runs 12 residues. V lost 5 bases to trimming and J lost 8 bases, with 10 bases between them. Germline V CDR1 and CDR2: SNHLY, FYNNEI. CDR3 sequence: CASSPEFHIQYF. CDR3 in DNA: TGTGCCAGCAGTCCCGAGTTTCACATTCAGTACTTC.

The V call is TRBV19, the J call TRBJ2-7, with TRBD1 matching 9 bases. This CDR3 contains 17 residues. Germline V gene sequence: CDR1 LNHDA, CDR2 SQIVND (reference sequence). Trimming removed 5 bases from V and 3 bases from J; junction bases left unmatched: 14. The CDR3 protein is CASSPLGQGRAFYEQYF. CDR3 in DNA: TGTGCCAGTAGTCCCCTCGGACAGGGGCGAGCCTTCTACGAGCAGTACTTC.

J is TRBJ1-1 and V is TRBV6-6; D may be TRBD1 (5 bases). V was clipped by 0 bases and J by 1 base, with 9 bases between them. The germline gives CDR1 MNHNY, CDR2 SVGAGI (reference sequence). This CDR3 has 15 amino acids. CDR3 protein: CASSYSGGWNTEAFF. The DNA for the CDR3 is TGTGCCAGCAGTTACTCCGGGGGGTGGAACACTGAAGCTTTCTTT.

CDR3 nucleotides: TGTGCCAGTACTCCCGGGTCAGCTGATTACTACGAGCAGTACTTC. This codes for CASTPGSADYYEQYF. The chain is built from TRBV19 and TRBJ2-7; no firm D call. This CDR3 is 15 amino acids long. V was cut by 7 bases and J by 3 bases, with 19 bases left in between. CDR1 LNHDA and CDR2 SQIVND come from the germline V gene (reference sequence).

The gene calls are TRBV18 and TRBJ2-3; D call uncertain. Germline assignment: CDR1 KGHSH and CDR2 LQKENI. The V end lost 2 bases, the J end lost 2 bases, and 11 bases lay between the germline ends. The CDR3 sequence is 15 residues long. The CDR3, as DNA: TGTGCCAGCTCACCATGGGGAAACCCCACAGATACGCAGTATTTT. It specifies CASSPWGNPTDTQYF.

In DNA form, the CDR3 reads TGCAGCGTTGTATTGGCAGGCCGCTATGGTACGCAGTATTTT. Amino acids: CSVVLAGRYGTQYF. This rearrangement joins TRBV29-1 to TRBJ2-3; D unresolved. Looked up from germline, CDR1 is SQVTM and CDR2 is ANQGSEA. Trimming stripped 4 bases from V and 8 bases from J, with 19 bases between. The CDR3 is made up of 14 amino acids.

Here the CDR3 reads CASSERVQPQHF. DNA of the CDR3: TGTGCCAGCAGTGAAAGGGTTCAGCCCCAGCATTTT. The genes are TRBV2 and TRBJ1-5; D gene unclear. The germline V gene has CDR1 SNHLY and CDR2 FYNNEI. This CDR3 has 12 residues. The germline V and J ends were trimmed by 2 bases and 6 bases, with 5 bases remaining between them. The full variable domain, its missing parts supplied by reference TRBV2 and TRBJ1-5, is EPEVTQTPSHQVTQMGQEVILRCVPISNHLYFYWYRQILGQKVEFLVSFYNNEISEKSEIFDDQFSVERPDGSNFTLKIRSTKLEDSAMYFCASSERVQPQHFGDGTRLSIL.

V is TRBV6-6 and J is TRBJ2-3; 8 nucleotides agree with TRBD1. This CDR3 is 14 amino acids long. J was trimmed by 4 bases and V by 2 bases; bases with no gene match: 2. Looked up from germline, CDR1 is MNHNY and CDR2 is SVGAGI (reference sequence). The CDR3 loop reads CASSYAGGADTQYF. The CDR3 DNA reads as TGTGCCAGCAGTTACGCAGGGGGCGCAGATACGCAGTATTTT.

The rearrangement links TRBV10-1 to TRBJ2-7; 7 nucleotides line up with TRBD1. The germline CDR1 and CDR2 sequences are WNHNN and SYGVQD (reference sequence). The CDR3 length is 14 residues. V was pared by 9 bases and J by 3 bases, with 11 bases of the junction left unmatched. The DNA of the CDR3 is TGCGCCAGAGTGAGGGACAGATCCCTCTACGAGCAGTACTTC. Its translation is CARVRDRSLYEQYF.